Below, 7 T cell receptor beta chains from the same sample are listed, as sequenced in a study of B cell selection in AIRE deficiency. CD4+CD127+ cells were sorted as the conventional CD4 T cells. TCRdb keeps only in-frame clones here, not all; method: immunoSEQ multiplex PCR. The sample lists tens of thousands of clones, around 97% seen once, with roughly 0.3% in the top ten. Sequenced: conventional CD4+ T cells sorted from PBMCs. The receptor set was obtained from a human donor with AIRE deficiency.

The rearrangement links TRBV28 to TRBJ1-5, with a weak D call TRBD1 (6 bases). Trimming removed 1 base at V and 0 bases at J, with 10 bases between. The CDR3 length is 16 residues. CDR1 is MDHEN and CDR2 is SYDVKM in the germline V gene. The CDR3 coding sequence is TGTGCCAGCAGTTTATTCGGACAGTATAGCAATCAGCCCCAGCATTTT. This translates into CASSLFGQYSNQPQHF.

The CDR3 loop reads CASSQPDRGKQYF. In DNA, the CDR3 is TGTGCCAGCAGCCAACCCGACAGGGGAAAGCAGTACTTC. The chain is built from TRBV14 and TRBJ2-7; 8 nucleotides align to TRBD1. The CDR3 spans 13 residues. With 2 bases clipped from V and 8 bases from J, the junction kept 5 bases outside the gene matches. The germline V gene encodes CDR1 SGHDN and CDR2 FVKESK.

J is TRBJ2-5 and V is TRBV4-3, with D unresolved. V was pared by 0 bases and J by 7 bases, with 12 bases between. Germline loops: CDR1 LGHNA, CDR2 YSLEER. This CDR3 comprises 14 residues. The CDR3 DNA reads as TGCGCCAGCAGCCAAGATCGCCTGGAAGGGACCCAGTACTTC. Its translation: CASSQDRLEGTQYF.

The genes are TRBV7-8 and TRBJ2-4; perhaps TRBD2 as D (7 bases). There are 21 residues in the CDR3. The germline gives CDR1 SGHVS, CDR2 FQNEAQ. V was clipped by 2 bases and J by 1 base, with 27 bases between them. In DNA, the CDR3 is TGTGCCAGCAGCTTAACCCTCGCGGTCGACAGGCAGGGAGGGGCCAAAAACATTCAGTACTTC. Protein: CASSLTLAVDRQGGAKNIQYF.

This clone appeared once. J is TRBJ2-7 and V is TRBV21-1; the table's D gene call, TRBD2, was not cross checked with the DNA. TRBV21-1 is recorded as a pseudogene. The CDR3 extends over 12 amino acids. This CDR3 is CASTGRCYEQYF. The CDR3 DNA reads TGTGCCAGCACTGGTCGGTGTTACGAGCAGTACTTC.

In its sample, this clone was seen once. V gene TRBV7-2 combines with J gene TRBJ2-4; 7 positions match TRBD2. CDR1 and CDR2 (germline): SGHTA, FQGNSA. The V gene end was trimmed by 5 bases and the J gene end by 6 bases; junction bases not matched to a gene: 13. The CDR3 loop spans 16 amino acids. The CDR3 loop reads CASSVPRGSGLNIQYF. The CDR3 nucleotides read TGTGCCAGCAGCGTCCCCCGGGGTAGCGGGTTAAACATTCAGTACTTC.

The V gene is TRBV5-1, the J gene TRBJ1-2, with 7 bases lining up with TRBD1. Unmatched junction bases numbered 8, after V lost 7 bases and J lost 2 bases. Germline V gene sequence: CDR1 SGHRS, CDR2 YFSETQ. The length of the CDR3 is 14 residues. Written as DNA, the CDR3 is TGCGCCAGCCGAAGGGACAGCCAAAACTATGGCTACACCTTC. Translated: CASRRDSQNYGYTF.